This T cell receptor beta chain was sequenced in a study of T-cell reconstitution after alpha-beta-depleted transplantation in children. Using unique molecular identifiers, the investigators prepared the TCRbeta library. One entry per CDR3 protein, called by TCRdb with MiXCR from the PCR reads. The sample includes 300,000 to 350,000 distinct CDR3 sequences, around 25% of them seen just once. The V and J ends lost 5 bases and 6 bases, in that order; junction bases with no gene match: 6. This CDR3 has 14 amino acids. Germline CDR1 is SSHAT and CDR2 is FNYEAQ (reference sequence). To note about this clonotype: Its antigen is currently unknown.

Findings of the study overall: From surviving recipient T cells and thymic progenitors came the high day-60 TCRbeta diversity observed in some patients. A year had passed since transplant, and T-cell counts and diversity by then came mostly from newly produced T cells. It was reported that alpha-beta T cells came from several hundred expanded graft clones (about two months after transplant).

The rearrangement joins TRBV7-7 to TRBJ2-1, with TRBD1 identical over 8 bases. The TCR comes from a male patient aged 5 to 17 who had a stem cell transplant for acute lymphoblastic leukemia, so the T cells may come from the graft donor. Sequencing was performed on PBMCs, mostly from graft donor cells, taken 180 days after TCRalphabeta/CD19-depleted stem cell transplant. The CDR3 protein is CASSPTGVSNEQFF. The DNA of the CDR3 is TGTGCCAGCAGCCCGACAGGGGTGAGCAATGAGCAGTTCTTC.